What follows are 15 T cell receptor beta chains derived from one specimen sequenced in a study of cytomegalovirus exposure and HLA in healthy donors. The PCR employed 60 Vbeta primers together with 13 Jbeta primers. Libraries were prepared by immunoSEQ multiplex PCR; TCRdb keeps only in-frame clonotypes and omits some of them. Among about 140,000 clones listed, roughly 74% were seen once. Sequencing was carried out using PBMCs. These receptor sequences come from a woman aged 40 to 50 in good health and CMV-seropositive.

CDR3 amino acids: CASSKAGVYGYTF. For the CDR3, the DNA is TGTGCCAGTAGTAAGGCAGGGGTCTATGGCTACACCTTC. The chain couples TRBV19 to TRBJ1-2, with D possibly TRBD1 on 6 matching bases. The CDR3 spans 13 residues. Germline V gene sequence: CDR1 LNHDA, CDR2 SQIVND (reference sequence). V was cut by 4 bases and J by 4 bases, with 10 bases left in between.

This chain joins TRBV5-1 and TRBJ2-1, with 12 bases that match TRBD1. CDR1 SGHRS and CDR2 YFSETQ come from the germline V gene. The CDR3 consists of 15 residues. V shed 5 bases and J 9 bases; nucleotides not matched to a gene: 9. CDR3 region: CASSLGTGGFGEQFF. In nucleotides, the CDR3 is TGCGCCAGCAGTCTCGGGACAGGGGGCTTCGGTGAGCAGTTCTTC.

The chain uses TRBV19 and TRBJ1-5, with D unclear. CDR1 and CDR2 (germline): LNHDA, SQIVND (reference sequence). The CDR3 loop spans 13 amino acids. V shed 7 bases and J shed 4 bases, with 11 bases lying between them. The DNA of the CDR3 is TGTGCCAGTACCCCTACCTCAAATCAGCCCCAGCATTTT. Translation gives CASTPTSNQPQHF.

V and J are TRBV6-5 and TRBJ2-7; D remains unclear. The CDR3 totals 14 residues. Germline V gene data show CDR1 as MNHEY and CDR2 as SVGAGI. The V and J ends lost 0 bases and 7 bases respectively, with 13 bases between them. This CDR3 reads CASSYSTGIFEQYF. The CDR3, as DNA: TGTGCCAGCAGTTACTCGACGGGTATCTTTGAGCAGTACTTC.

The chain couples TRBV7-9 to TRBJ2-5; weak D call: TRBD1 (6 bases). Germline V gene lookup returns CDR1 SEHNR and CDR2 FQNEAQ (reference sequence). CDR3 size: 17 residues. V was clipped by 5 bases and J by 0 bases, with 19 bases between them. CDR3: CASSPRPGAAYQETQYF. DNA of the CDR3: TGTGCCAGCAGCCCGCGTCCAGGGGCGGCGTACCAAGAGACCCAGTACTTC.

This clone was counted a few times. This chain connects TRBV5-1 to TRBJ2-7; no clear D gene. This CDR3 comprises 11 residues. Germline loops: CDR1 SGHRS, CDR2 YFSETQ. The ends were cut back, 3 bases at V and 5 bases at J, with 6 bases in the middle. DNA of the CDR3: TGCGCCAGCAGCTCGGAGAACGAGCAGTACTTC. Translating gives CASSSENEQYF.

The CDR3 reads CAISAQADSRNNEQFF. CDR3 in DNA: TGTGCCATCAGTGCCCAGGCGGACTCGAGAAACAATGAGCAGTTCTTC. The gene calls are TRBV10-3 and TRBJ2-1; tentative D call: TRBD2 (5 bases). The CDR3 sequence is 16 residues long. V lost 4 bases, J lost 5 bases, and 18 bases lay in between. Germline V gene lookup returns CDR1 ENHRY and CDR2 SYGVKD.

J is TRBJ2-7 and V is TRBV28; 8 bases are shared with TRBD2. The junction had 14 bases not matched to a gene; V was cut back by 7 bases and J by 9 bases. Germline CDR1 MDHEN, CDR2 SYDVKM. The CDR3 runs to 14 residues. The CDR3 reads CASTAGTSPPTQYF. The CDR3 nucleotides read TGTGCCAGCACGGCCGGGACTAGTCCTCCCACGCAGTACTTC.

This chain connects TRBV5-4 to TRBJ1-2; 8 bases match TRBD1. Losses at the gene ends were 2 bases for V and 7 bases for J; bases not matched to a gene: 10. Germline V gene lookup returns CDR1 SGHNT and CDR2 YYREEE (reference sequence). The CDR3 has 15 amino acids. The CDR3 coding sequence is TGTGCCAGCAGCTTTGTGGAGACAGGGGAGGCTGGCTACACCTTC. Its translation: CASSFVETGEAGYTF.

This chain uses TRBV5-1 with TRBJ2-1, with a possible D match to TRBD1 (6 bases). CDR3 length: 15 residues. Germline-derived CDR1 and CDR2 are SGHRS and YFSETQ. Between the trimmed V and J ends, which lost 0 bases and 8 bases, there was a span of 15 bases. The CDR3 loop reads CASSLAPDSKDEQFF. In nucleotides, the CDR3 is TGCGCCAGCAGCTTGGCCCCGGACAGTAAAGATGAGCAGTTCTTC.

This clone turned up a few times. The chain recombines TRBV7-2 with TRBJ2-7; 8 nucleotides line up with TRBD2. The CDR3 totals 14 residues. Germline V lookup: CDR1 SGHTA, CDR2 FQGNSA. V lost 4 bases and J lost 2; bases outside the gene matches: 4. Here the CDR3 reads CASSYSGAAYEQYF. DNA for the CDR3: TGTGCCAGCAGCTATAGCGGGGCAGCCTACGAGCAGTACTTC. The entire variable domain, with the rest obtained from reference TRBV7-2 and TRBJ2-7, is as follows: GAGVSQSPSNKVTEKGKDVELRCDPISGHTALYWYRQSLGQGLEFLIYFQGNSAPDKSGLPSDRFSAERTGGSVSTLTIQRTQQEDSAVYLCASSYSGAAYEQYFGPGTRLTVT.

CDR3 sequence (DNA): TGTGCCAGCAGCTTTGCAGGGATCGGGGCCAACGTCCTGACTTTC. Amino acid sequence: CASSFAGIGANVLTF. V gene TRBV5-4 combines with J gene TRBJ2-6; possible D gene TRBD1, 5 bases. The germline V gene has CDR1 SGHNT and CDR2 YYREEE (reference sequence). V lost 2 bases and J lost 4, with 10 bases in between. The CDR3 has 15 amino acids.

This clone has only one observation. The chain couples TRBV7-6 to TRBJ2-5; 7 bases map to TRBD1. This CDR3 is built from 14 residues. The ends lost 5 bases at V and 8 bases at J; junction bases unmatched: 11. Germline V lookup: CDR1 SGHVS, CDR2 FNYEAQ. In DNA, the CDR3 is TGTGCCAGCAGCGTTGACAGGGCGGAGTATACCCAGTACTTC. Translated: CASSVDRAEYTQYF. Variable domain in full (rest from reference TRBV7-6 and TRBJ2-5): GAGVSQSPRYKVTKRGQDVALRCDPISGHVSLYWYRQALGQGPEFLTYFNYEAQQDKSGLPNDRFSAERPEGSISTLTIQRTEQRDSAMYRCASSVDRAEYTQYFGPGTRLLVL.

CDR3 nucleotides: TGTGCCAGCAGCTTTTACGGGACTCCCTACGAGCAGTACTTC. Translated, it gives CASSFYGTPYEQYF. V gene TRBV11-2 combines with J gene TRBJ2-7; TRBD2 might be the D (6 bases). V lost 3 bases and J lost 2, with 11 bases in between. Germline CDR1 reads SGHAT; CDR2 reads FQNNGV. CDR3 size: 14 residues.

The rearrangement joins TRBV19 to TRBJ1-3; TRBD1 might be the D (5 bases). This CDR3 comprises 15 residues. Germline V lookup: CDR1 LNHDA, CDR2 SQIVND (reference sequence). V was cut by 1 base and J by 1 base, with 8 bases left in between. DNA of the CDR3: TGTGCCAGTAGTATAGTGGGGGGTTCTGGAAACACCATATATTTT. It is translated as CASSIVGGSGNTIYF.